A single T cell receptor (beta chain) is shown here with its context. Its antigen is still unknown. The entry originates in a study of cytomegalovirus exposure and HLA in healthy donors. General observations from the study: Among TCR beta chains, those listed as cytomegalovirus-associated numbered some 170. Later analysis placed DRB1 highest and HLA-C lowest in TCR association rates, which differed by HLA locus. Published work reported that the classifier diagnosed cytomegalovirus status with high specificity and sensitivity.

The donors were healthy bone marrow donors. The CDR3 contains 17 residues. The V end lost 0 bases, the J end lost 4 bases, and 15 bases lay between the germline ends. Germline CDR1 SEHNR, CDR2 FQNEAQ (reference sequence). In the PCR, 60 Vbeta and 13 Jbeta primers were used. Sequencing used immunoSEQ multiplex PCR; TCRdb keeps in-frame clones, though not all of them. The table shows roughly 140,000 clones, with roughly 84% occurring only once. What was sequenced was PBMCs. This rearrangement joins TRBV7-9 to TRBJ2-2; TRBD1 is a possible D gene (5 bases). The receptor was isolated from a boy between 2 and 10 years old in good health and CMV-seronegative. CDR3 nucleotide sequence: TGTGCCAGCAGCTTAGCCGCATTGGGGCATCGCACCGGGGAGCTGTTTTTT. This sequence encodes CASSLAALGHRTGELFF.